This TCR beta chain was recovered during a study of blood T cell repertoires in COVID-19. Overall study: The United States, Italy and Spain were the sources of the acute and convalescent COVID-19 samples. PBMCs, B-cell-depleted T cells, or T cells provided the cDNA or gDNA that made up the material.

The V and J ends lost 5 bases and 4 bases respectively, with 8 bases between them. CDR1 is MNHEY and CDR2 is SVGAGI in the germline V gene. CDR3 length: 12 residues. Per the study methods: For nucleated cells, counts were estimated from reference gene primer amplification. TCRdb's table, derived via immunoSEQ multiplex PCR, lists solely in-frame clones and lacks some. That table gives V, J and clone size, and the DNA gave D and trimming. The data contain 50,000 to 75,000 clones, around 92% of them singletons. The sequence was collected from a man aged 60 to 69 with acute or convalescent COVID-19. The rearrangement joins TRBV6-5 to TRBJ1-1; tentatively, D is TRBD1 (5 bases). The sequenced sample was peripheral blood. CDR3 DNA: TGTGCCAGCAGTCGCGGGGGCACTGAAGCTTTCTTT. It translates to CASSRGGTEAFF.